This note documents a single T cell receptor (beta chain) sequence. The antigen remains unidentified. Looked up from germline, CDR1 is SGHRS and CDR2 is YFSETQ. There are 14 residues in the CDR3. V gave up 2 bases and J gave up 4 bases; unmatched junction bases: 5. The data are from a study of human T cells and chemical hapten exposure. Background on the study: After 6 days, upper back 0.01% DPC patch tests were scored. Enrolled patients were predominantly female and had alopecia areata, totalis or universalis. Broader study findings: TCRs at a frequency above 1 in 1000 stayed unchanged with DPC sensitization.

Described time point: patch test 3, about 24 weeks after DPC sensitization. The sample's treatment: therapeutic diphenylcyclopropenone sensitization with weekly scalp DPC. Blood, whole and unfractionated, served as the source for total RNA extraction. TCRdb recomputed calls from the RACE reads with MiXCR, one row per CDR3 protein. The profile shows some 170,000 distinct CDR3 sequences, roughly 26% of them singletons. The gene calls are TRBV5-1 and TRBJ1-1; 7 nucleotides align to TRBD1. The origin of this receptor is a woman younger than 35 with alopecia areata. Some clones in this sample may be carry-over from other donors' samples. Sequencing was performed on whole blood, taken in connection with sensitization to the hapten diphenylcyclopropenone (DPC). The CDR3 nucleotides are TGCGCCAGCAGCTTTGACAGGGTGGCCACTGAAGCTTTCTTT. Amino acid sequence: CASSFDRVATEAFF.